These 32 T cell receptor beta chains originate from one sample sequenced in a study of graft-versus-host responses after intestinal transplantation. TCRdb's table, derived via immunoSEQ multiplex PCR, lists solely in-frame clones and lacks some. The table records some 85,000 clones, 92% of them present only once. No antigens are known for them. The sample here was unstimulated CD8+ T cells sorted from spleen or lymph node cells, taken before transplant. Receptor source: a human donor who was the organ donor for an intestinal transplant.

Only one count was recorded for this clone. The CDR3 here is CASSLVSQSGGYTF. CDR3 nucleotides: TGTGCCAGCAGCTTAGTTTCCCAATCGGGTGGCTACACCTTC. The rearrangement joins TRBV11-2 to TRBJ1-2; D remains unclear. The CDR3 consists of 14 residues. Trimming pared 1 base from V and 7 bases from J, leaving 13 bases between. In germline, CDR1 is SGHAT, CDR2 FQNNGV.

The CDR3 reads CASSYEAGGGGELFF. CDR3 DNA: TGTGCCAGCAGTTACGAGGCAGGGGGTGGCGGGGAGCTGTTTTTT. The rearrangement joins TRBV6-5 to TRBJ2-2; 7 bases are a match to TRBD1. V was clipped by 2 bases and J by 7 bases; unmatched bases: 7. This CDR3 contains 15 residues. Germline assignment: CDR1 MNHEY and CDR2 SVGAGI.

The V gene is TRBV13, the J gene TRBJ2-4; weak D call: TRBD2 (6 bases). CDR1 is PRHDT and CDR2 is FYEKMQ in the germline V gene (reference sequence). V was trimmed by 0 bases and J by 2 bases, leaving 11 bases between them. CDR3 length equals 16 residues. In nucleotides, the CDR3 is TGTGCCAGCAGCTTAGGCCTGGGCGGGACCAAAAACATTCAGTACTTC. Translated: CASSLGLGGTKNIQYF.

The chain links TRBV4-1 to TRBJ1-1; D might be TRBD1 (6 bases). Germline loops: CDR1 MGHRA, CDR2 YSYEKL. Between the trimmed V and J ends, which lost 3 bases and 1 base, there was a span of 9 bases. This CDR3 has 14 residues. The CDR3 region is CASSHTGRNTEAFF. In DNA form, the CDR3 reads TGCGCCAGCAGCCACACAGGGAGGAACACTGAAGCTTTCTTT.

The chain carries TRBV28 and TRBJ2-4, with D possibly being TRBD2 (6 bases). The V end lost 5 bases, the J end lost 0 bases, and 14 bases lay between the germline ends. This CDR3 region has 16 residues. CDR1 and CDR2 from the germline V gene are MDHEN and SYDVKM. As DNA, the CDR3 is TGTGCCAGCAGTCTTCGTGGGGGGATAGCCAAAAACATTCAGTACTTC. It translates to CASSLRGGIAKNIQYF.

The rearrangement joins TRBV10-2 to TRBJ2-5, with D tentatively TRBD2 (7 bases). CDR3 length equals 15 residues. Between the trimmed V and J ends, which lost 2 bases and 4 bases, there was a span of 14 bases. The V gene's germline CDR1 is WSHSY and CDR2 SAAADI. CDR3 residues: CASSEAGAAIETQYF. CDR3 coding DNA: TGCGCCAGCAGTGAGGCGGGGGCCGCGATAGAGACCCAGTACTTC.

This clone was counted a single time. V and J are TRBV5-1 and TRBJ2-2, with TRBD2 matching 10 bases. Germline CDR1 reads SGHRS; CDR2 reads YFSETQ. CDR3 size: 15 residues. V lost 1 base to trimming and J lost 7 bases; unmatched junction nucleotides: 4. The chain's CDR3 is CASSLTSGAVGELFF. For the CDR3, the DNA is TGCGCCAGCAGCTTGACTAGCGGGGCTGTCGGGGAGCTGTTTTTT. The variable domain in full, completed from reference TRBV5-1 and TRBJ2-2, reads KAGVTQTPRYLIKTRGQQVTLSCSPISGHRSVSWYQQTPGQGLQFLFEYFSETQRNKGNFPGRFSGRQFSNSRSEMNVSTLELGDSALYLCASSLTSGAVGELFFGEGSRLTVL.

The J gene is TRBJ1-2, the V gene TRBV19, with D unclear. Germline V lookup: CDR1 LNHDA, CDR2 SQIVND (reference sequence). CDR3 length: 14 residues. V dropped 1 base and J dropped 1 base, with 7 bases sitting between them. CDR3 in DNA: TGTGCCAGTAGTATAGCCCGGGGTAACTATGGCTACACCTTC. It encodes CASSIARGNYGYTF. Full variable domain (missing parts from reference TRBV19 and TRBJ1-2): DGGITQSPKYLFRKEGQNVTLSCEQNLNHDAMYWYRQDPGQGLRLIYYSQIVNDFQKGDIAEGYSVSREKKESFPLTVTSAQKNPTAFYLCASSIARGNYGYTFGSGTRLTVV.

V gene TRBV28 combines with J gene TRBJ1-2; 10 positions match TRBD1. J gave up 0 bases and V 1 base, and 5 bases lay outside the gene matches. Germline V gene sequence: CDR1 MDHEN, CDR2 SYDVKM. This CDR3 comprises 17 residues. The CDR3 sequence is CASSLFGGTGANYGYTF. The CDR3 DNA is TGTGCCAGCAGTTTATTCGGGGGGACAGGGGCTAACTATGGCTACACCTTC.

The CDR3 coding sequence is TGTGCCAGCAGTCCCGGGACAGGGTACTACGAGCAGTACTTC. Translated: CASSPGTGYYEQYF. The chain combines TRBV28 with TRBJ2-7; 9 bases are shared with TRBD1. With 5 bases clipped from V and 3 bases from J, the junction kept 5 bases outside the gene matches. The germline V gene encodes CDR1 MDHEN and CDR2 SYDVKM. The CDR3 runs 14 residues.

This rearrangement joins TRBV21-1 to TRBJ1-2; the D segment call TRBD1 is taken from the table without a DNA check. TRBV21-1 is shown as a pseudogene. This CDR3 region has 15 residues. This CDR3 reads CASANGGPRACGYTF. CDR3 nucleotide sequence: TGTGCCAGCGCCAATGGGGGCCCCAGGGCTTGTGGCTACACCTTC.

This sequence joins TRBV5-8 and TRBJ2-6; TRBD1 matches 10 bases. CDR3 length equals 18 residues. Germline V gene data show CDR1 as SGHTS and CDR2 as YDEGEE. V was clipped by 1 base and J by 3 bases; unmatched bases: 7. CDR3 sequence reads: CASSLFPTGGGGANVLTF. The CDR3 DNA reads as TGTGCCAGCAGCTTGTTTCCGACAGGGGGCGGTGGGGCCAACGTCCTGACTTTC.

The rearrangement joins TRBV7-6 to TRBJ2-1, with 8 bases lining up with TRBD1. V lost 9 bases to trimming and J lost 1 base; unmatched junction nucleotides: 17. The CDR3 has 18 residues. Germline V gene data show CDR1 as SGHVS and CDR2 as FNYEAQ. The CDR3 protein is CARGYRTGLGESYNEQFF. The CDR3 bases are TGTGCCAGAGGTTATAGGACAGGGCTCGGTGAATCCTACAATGAGCAGTTCTTC.

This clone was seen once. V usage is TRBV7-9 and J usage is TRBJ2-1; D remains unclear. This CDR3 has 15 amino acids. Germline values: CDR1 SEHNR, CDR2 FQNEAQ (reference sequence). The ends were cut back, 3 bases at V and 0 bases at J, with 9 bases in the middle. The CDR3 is CASSFTRSSYNEQFF. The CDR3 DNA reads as TGTGCCAGCAGCTTTACGAGAAGCTCCTACAATGAGCAGTTCTTC.

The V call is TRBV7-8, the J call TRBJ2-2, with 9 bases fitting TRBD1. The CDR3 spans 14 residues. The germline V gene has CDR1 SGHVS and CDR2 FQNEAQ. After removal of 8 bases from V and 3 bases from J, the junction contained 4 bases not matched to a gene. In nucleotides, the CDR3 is TGTGCCAGCGGACAGGGGTGGGACACCGGGGAGCTGTTTTTT. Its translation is CASGQGWDTGELFF.

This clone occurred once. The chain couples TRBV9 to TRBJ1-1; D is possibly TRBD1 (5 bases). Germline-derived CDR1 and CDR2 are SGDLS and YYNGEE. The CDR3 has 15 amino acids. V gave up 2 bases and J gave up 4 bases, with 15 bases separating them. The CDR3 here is CASSVSGGTATEAFF. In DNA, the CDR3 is TGTGCCAGCAGCGTTAGTGGGGGGACGGCCACTGAAGCTTTCTTT.

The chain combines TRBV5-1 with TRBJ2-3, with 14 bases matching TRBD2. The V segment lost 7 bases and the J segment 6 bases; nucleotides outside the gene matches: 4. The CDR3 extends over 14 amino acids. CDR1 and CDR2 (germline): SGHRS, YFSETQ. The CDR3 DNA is TGCGCCAGCTCGCGGACTAGCGGGGGGGATACGCAGTATTTT. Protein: CASSRTSGGDTQYF.

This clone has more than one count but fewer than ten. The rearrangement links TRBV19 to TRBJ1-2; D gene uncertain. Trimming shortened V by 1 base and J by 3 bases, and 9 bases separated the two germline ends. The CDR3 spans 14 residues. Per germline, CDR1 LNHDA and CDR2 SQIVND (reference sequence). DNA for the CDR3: TGTGCCAGTAGTATAGGTGCAGAATACTATGGCTACACCTTC. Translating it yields CASSIGAEYYGYTF.

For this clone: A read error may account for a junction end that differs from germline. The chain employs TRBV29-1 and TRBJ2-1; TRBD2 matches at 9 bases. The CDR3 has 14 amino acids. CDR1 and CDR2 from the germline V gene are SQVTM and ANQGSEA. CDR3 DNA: TGCAGCGTGGAAGTGCGGGGGGGCCTCGATGAGCAGTTCTTC. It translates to CSVEVRGGLDEQFF.

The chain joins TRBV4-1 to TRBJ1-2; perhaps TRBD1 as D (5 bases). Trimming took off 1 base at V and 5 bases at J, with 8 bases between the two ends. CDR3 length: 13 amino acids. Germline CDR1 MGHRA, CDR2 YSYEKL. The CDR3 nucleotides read TGCGCCAGCAGCCAAGGGGGGGTATATGGCTACACCTTC. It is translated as CASSQGGVYGYTF.

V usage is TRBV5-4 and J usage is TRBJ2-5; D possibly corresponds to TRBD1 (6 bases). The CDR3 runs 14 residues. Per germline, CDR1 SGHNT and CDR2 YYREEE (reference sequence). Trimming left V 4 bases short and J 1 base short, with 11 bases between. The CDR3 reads CASSLWGLQETQYF. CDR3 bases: TGTGCCAGCAGCCTGTGGGGGCTCCAAGAGACCCAGTACTTC. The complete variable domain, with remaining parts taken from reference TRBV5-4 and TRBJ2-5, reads ETGVTQSPTHLIKTRGQQVTLRCSSQSGHNTVSWYQQALGQGPQFIFQYYREEENGRGNFPPRFSGLQFPNYSSELNVNALELDDSALYLCASSLWGLQETQYFGPGTRLLVL.

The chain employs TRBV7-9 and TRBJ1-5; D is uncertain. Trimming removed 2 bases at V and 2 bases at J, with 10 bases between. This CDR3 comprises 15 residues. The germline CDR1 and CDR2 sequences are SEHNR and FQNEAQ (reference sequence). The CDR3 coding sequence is TGTGCCAGCAGCTTATCCCTGGGAGGCAATCAGCCCCAGCATTTT. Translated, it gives CASSLSLGGNQPQHF.

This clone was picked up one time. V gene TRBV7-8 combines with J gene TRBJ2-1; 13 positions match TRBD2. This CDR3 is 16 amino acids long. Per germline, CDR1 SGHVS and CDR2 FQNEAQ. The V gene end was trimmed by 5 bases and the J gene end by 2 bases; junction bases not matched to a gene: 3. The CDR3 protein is CASSPTSGGAYNEQFF. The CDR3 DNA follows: TGTGCCAGCAGCCCCACTAGCGGGGGGGCCTACAATGAGCAGTTCTTC.

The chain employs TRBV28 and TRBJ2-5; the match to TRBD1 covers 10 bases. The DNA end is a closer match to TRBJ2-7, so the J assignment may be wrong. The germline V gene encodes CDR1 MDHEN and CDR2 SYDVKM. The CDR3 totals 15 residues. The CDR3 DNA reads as TGTGCCAGCAGCCGAGATTGGGACAGGGGTTACGAGCAGTACTTC. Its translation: CASSRDWDRGYEQYF.

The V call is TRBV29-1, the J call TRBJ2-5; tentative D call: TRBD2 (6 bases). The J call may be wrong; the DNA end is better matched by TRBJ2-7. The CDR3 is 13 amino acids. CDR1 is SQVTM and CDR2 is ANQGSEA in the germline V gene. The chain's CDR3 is CSVEEVARGEQYF. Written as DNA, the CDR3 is TGCAGCGTTGAGGAGGTTGCGCGGGGCGAGCAGTACTTC.

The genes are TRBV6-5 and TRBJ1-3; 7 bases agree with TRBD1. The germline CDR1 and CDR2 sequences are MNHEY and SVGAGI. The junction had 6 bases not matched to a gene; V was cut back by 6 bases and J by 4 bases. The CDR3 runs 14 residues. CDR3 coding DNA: TGTGCCAGCAGGAAAACAGGGGAGGGAAACACCATATATTTT. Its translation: CASRKTGEGNTIYF.

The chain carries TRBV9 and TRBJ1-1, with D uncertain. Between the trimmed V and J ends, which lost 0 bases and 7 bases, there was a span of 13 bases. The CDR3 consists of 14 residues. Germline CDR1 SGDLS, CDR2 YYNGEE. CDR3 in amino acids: CASSVVSGRGEAFF. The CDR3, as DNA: TGTGCCAGCAGCGTAGTGTCCGGACGGGGTGAAGCTTTCTTT. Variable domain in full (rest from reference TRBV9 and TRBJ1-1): DSGVTQTPKHLITATGQRVTLRCSPRSGDLSVYWYQQSLDQGLQFLIQYYNGEERAKGNILERFSAQQFPDLHSELNLSSLELGDSALYFCASSVVSGRGEAFFGQGTRLTVV.

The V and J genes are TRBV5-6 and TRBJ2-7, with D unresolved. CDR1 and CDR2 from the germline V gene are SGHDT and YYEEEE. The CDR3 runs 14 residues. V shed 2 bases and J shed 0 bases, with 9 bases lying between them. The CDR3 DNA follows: TGTGCCAGCAGCTTACCCCTGAGCTCCTACGAGCAGTACTTC. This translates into CASSLPLSSYEQYF.

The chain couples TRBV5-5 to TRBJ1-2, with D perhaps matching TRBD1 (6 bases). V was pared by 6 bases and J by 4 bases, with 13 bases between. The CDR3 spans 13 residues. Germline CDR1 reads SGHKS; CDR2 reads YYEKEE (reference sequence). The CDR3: CASTDRPFYGYTF. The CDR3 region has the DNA TGTGCCAGCACAGACAGGCCCTTCTATGGCTACACCTTC.

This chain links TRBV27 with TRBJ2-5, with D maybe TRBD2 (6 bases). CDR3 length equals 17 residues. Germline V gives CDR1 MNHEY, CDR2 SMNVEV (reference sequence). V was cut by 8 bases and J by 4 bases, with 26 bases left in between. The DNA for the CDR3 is TGTGCCAGCTCCAGTTTAGAACTAGCACTCCGCGGAGAGACCCAGTACTTC. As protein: CASSSLELALRGETQYF.

As DNA, the CDR3 is TGCGCCAGCAGCCTATTGGAGGCTAGCACAGATACGCAGTATTTT. Translating gives CASSLLEASTDTQYF. The rearrangement links TRBV4-3 to TRBJ2-3, with D perhaps matching TRBD2 (5 bases). V was trimmed by 4 bases and J by 0 bases, leaving 11 bases between them. The CDR3 runs to 15 residues. The germline gives CDR1 LGHNA, CDR2 YSLEER.

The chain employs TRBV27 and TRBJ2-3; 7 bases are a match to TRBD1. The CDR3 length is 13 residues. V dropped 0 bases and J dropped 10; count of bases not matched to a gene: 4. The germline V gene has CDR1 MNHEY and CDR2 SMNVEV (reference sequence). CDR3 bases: TGTGCCAGCAGTTTATCCCGACAGGGCGCGCAGTATTTT. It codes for CASSLSRQGAQYF.